This T cell receptor beta chain came from a study of HIV-infected patients and healthy controls. About 480 ng RNA was reverse transcribed with alpha and beta constant-region primers. Separate chain-specific third strand synthesis with multiplexing indices produced the alpha and beta libraries. Each cDNA molecule was barcoded, and a single primer pair amplified each chain. Two random hexamers, added before amplification and joined, formed each molecule's 12-nucleotide barcode. MiXCR, applied by TCRdb to the 5' RACE reads, yields one record per CDR3 protein. The data contain some 20,000 distinct CDR3 sequences, 9% to 15% of them singletons. General observations from the study: No HLA typing of donors was done in this study. HIV-infected patients and controls differed significantly in mean usage of eight alpha and eight beta V genes.

No cell fractionation was done, so the repertoire covers all unsorted peripheral blood T cells. The CDR3 spans 14 residues. Trimming cost V 1 base and J 3 bases, with 10 bases left between them. The germline CDR1 and CDR2 sequences are KGHSH and LQKENI. This clonotype was seen more than once but under ten times. Its antigen is still unknown. The origin of this receptor is an adult in good health. The rearrangement joins TRBV18 to TRBJ2-7; D gene uncertain. Sequencing was performed on blood. The CDR3 is CASSPRQDYYEQYF. The CDR3 nucleotides read TGTGCCAGCTCACCACGCCAGGATTACTACGAGCAGTACTTC.